These 17 T cell receptor beta chains were all obtained from the same sample, sequenced in a study of T cells in Graves' hyperthyroidism and ophthalmopathy (dated by TCRdb to the late 2010s). The receptor library was made with multiplex PCR. TCRdb records Illumina HiSeq 2000 as the sequencer. The TCR beta CDR3 regions were amplified from RNA transcripts. The first round of RT-PCR for the TCR CDR3 was performed with the HTBI primer set and the Qiagen OneStep RT-PCR kit. TCRdb handled the public reads itself, with Q25 trimming in fastp and clone calling in MiXCR, and kept productive beta chains. Rows are combined by CDR3 protein, so each entry shows the most common genes and DNA. In all, the sample holds 300,000 to 350,000 distinct CDR3 sequences, and approximately 22% of those were seen once. The ten largest account for less than 65% of the sample. The material sequenced was blood. The receptors stem from a woman between 50 and 59 years old with Graves' hyperthyroidism.

This clonotype was seen at least ten times. The J gene is TRBJ2-7, the V gene TRBV6-1; 7 bases fit TRBD2. CDR3 length equals 13 residues. Per germline, CDR1 MNHNS and CDR2 SASEGT. Trimming cost V 5 bases and J 4 bases; bases outside gene matches: 5. DNA of the CDR3: TGTGCCAGCAGTTTTCAGCGGGGATACGAGCAGTACTTC. Amino acids: CASSFQRGYEQYF.

The chain has TRBV9 and TRBJ1-6; TRBD1 agrees at 8 bases. Germline V gene sequence: CDR1 SGDLS, CDR2 YYNGEE. There are 14 residues in the CDR3. With V trimmed by 3 bases and J by 9 bases, 5 bases remained unmatched. The CDR3 DNA reads TGTGCCAGCAGCGGCCGGGACAGGTCTTCACCCCTCCACTTT. As protein: CASSGRDRSSPLHF. The full variable domain, in which reference TRBV9 and TRBJ1-6 provide the parts outside the CDR3, is DSGVTQTPKHLITATGQRVTLRCSPRSGDLSVYWYQQSLDQGLQFLIQYYNGEERAKGNILERFSAQQFPDLHSELNLSSLELGDSALYFCASSGRDRSSPLHFGNGTRLTVT.

This clonotype showed up many times. At one of its ends the junction is not consistent with the germline gene, which may arise from a read error. This chain connects TRBV5-4 to TRBJ1-3; D unresolved. The CDR3 is 15 residues long. Germline V gene data show CDR1 as SGHNT and CDR2 as YYREEE (reference sequence). CDR3 residues: CASTLDPGTGNTIYF. DNA of the CDR3: TGTGCCAGCACCTTGGACCCAGGTACTGGAAACACCATATATTTT.

This clonotype was recorded at least ten times. This sequence joins TRBV3-1 and TRBJ1-2; D perhaps matches TRBD1 (5 bases). Trimming removed 2 bases from V and 2 bases from J, with 15 bases in between. This CDR3 spans 16 amino acids. CDR1 is LGHDT, CDR2 YNNKEL, per germline (reference sequence). The DNA of the CDR3 is TGTGCCAGCAGCCAATCTATCCTCAGGGCCAACTATGGCTACACCTTC. As protein: CASSQSILRANYGYTF.

This clonotype was seen ten or more times. This chain joins TRBV6-5 and TRBJ2-7; D is undetermined. Between the trimmed V and J ends, which lost 0 bases and 5 bases, there was a span of 14 bases. This CDR3 has 15 residues. Germline V CDR1 and CDR2: MNHEY, SVGAGI. CDR3 in amino acids: CASSYSMLSAHEQYF. The CDR3 DNA reads TGTGCCAGCAGTTACTCGATGTTGTCAGCGCACGAGCAGTACTTC.

This chain connects TRBV20-1 to TRBJ2-3, with 8 positions matching TRBD2. This CDR3 has 15 residues. Trimming took 4 bases from V and 4 from J; bases not matched to a gene: 10. The germline CDR1 and CDR2 sequences are DFQATT and SNEGSKA (reference sequence). DNA for the CDR3: TGCAGTGCTAATTCGGCGGGAGGTGCGGCAGATACGCAGTATTTT. This translates into CSANSAGGAADTQYF.

The gene calls are TRBV2 and TRBJ1-5, with 8 bases matching TRBD1. J gave up 4 bases and V 5 bases, and 7 bases lay outside the gene matches. The length of the CDR3 is 15 residues. Germline V gene lookup returns CDR1 SNHLY and CDR2 FYNNEI. CDR3 DNA sequence: TGTGCCAGCAGTTCGCAGGGGGCGAGGAATCAGCCCCAGCATTTT. Amino acid sequence: CASSSQGARNQPQHF.

This clonotype was observed many times. The chain is built from TRBV28 and TRBJ2-5; TRBD2 might be the D (5 bases). CDR1 MDHEN and CDR2 SYDVKM come from the germline V gene. CDR3 length: 15 amino acids. V gave up 6 bases and J gave up 5 bases, with 19 bases separating them. The CDR3 region has the DNA TGTGCCAGCAGGCGCTCCGAGGGTCTCAGGGAGACCCAGTACTTC. Amino acids: CASRRSEGLRETQYF.

This clonotype was observed a handful of times. The gene calls are TRBV9 and TRBJ1-4, with a weak D call TRBD1 (5 bases). Per the germline V gene, CDR1 is SGDLS and CDR2 is YYNGEE. Trimming took 3 bases from V and 3 from J, leaving 12 bases between them. This CDR3 has 15 amino acids. The CDR3 loop reads CASSAAGSPNEKLFF. CDR3 bases: TGTGCCAGCAGCGCGGCAGGGAGTCCTAATGAAAAACTGTTTTTT.

This chain uses TRBV20-1 with TRBJ1-4; a weak D match, TRBD1 (6 bases). V was trimmed by 2 bases and J by 7 bases, leaving 11 bases between them. The CDR3 extends over 13 amino acids. Looked up from germline, CDR1 is DFQATT and CDR2 is SNEGSKA (reference sequence). The CDR3 loop is CSARRGDGEKLFF. The CDR3, as DNA: TGCAGTGCTAGAAGGGGGGACGGTGAAAAACTGTTTTTT.

This clonotype was seen a handful of times. CDR3 protein: CSARGLAGEETQYF. DNA of the CDR3: TGCAGTGCTAGGGGACTAGCGGGAGAGGAGACCCAGTACTTC. J is TRBJ2-5 and V is TRBV20-1; 14 nucleotides match TRBD2. The V gene's germline CDR1 is DFQATT and CDR2 SNEGSKA (reference sequence). The CDR3 sequence is 14 residues long. The J segment lost 5 bases and the V segment lost 3 bases, leaving 2 bases of the junction unmatched.

In this sample, this clonotype turned up once. Just one base apart from a much larger clone, this may be a read error. V and J are TRBV12-3 or TRBV12-4 and TRBJ2-2; D gene uncertain. CDR3 length equals 13 residues. V lost 6 bases and J 3 bases, leaving 8 bases between the germline ends. The CDR3 region is CASRPTDTGELFF. The CDR3 coding sequence is TGTGCCAGCAGACCAACGGACACCGGGGAGCTGTTTTTT.

This clonotype came up many times. The genes are TRBV18 and TRBJ1-5; D ambiguous. V was cut by 1 base and J by 0 bases, with 1 base left in between. CDR1 KGHSH and CDR2 LQKENI come from the germline V gene. This CDR3 comprises 13 residues. The DNA for the CDR3 is TGTGCCAGCTCACCACTTAGCAATCAGCCCCAGCATTTT. Encoded protein: CASSPLSNQPQHF. The variable domain in full, completed from reference TRBV18 and TRBJ1-5, reads NAGVMQNPRHLVRRRGQEARLRCSPMKGHSHVYWYRQLPEEGLKFMVYLQKENIIDESGMPKERFSAEFPKEGPSILRIQQVVRGDSAAYFCASSPLSNQPQHFGDGTRLSIL.

In this sample, this clonotype turned up many times. The gene calls are TRBV5-1 and TRBJ2-7; TRBD2 might be the D (5 bases). V lost 4 bases and J 2 bases, leaving 13 bases between the germline ends. Per the germline V gene, CDR1 is SGHRS and CDR2 is YFSETQ. This CDR3 is built from 14 residues. The CDR3 spells CASSPVLAPYEQYF. The CDR3 bases are TGCGCCAGCAGCCCCGTGCTAGCCCCCTACGAGCAGTACTTC.

The rearrangement joins TRBV5-1 to TRBJ2-3; TRBD2 is a possible D gene (8 bases). The CDR3 has 15 residues. Trimming shortened V by 3 bases and J by 6 bases, and 17 bases separated the two germline ends. Germline V gives CDR1 SGHRS, CDR2 YFSETQ. CDR3 coding DNA: TGCGCCAGCAGCTATAGCGGGACCAGGGGGGATACGCAGTATTTT. This codes for CASSYSGTRGDTQYF. Variable domain in full (rest from reference TRBV5-1 and TRBJ2-3): KAGVTQTPRYLIKTRGQQVTLSCSPISGHRSVSWYQQTPGQGLQFLFEYFSETQRNKGNFPGRFSGRQFSNSRSEMNVSTLELGDSALYLCASSYSGTRGDTQYFGPGTRLTVL.

The table lists this clonotype with many counts. V and J are TRBV12-3 or TRBV12-4 and TRBJ1-5; D remains unclear. Between the trimmed V and J ends, which lost 5 bases and 5 bases, there was a span of 13 bases. The CDR3 length is 14 residues. The CDR3 coding sequence is TGTGCCAGCAGTGCCTCAAATGGGGATCAGCCCCAGCATTTT. It yields the protein CASSASNGDQPQHF.

This clonotype appeared many times. The CDR3 is CASISQGAGNTIYF. The CDR3, as DNA: TGTGCCAGCATTAGCCAGGGCGCTGGAAACACCATATATTTT. The rearrangement uses TRBV28 and TRBJ1-3; D perhaps matches TRBD1 (5 bases). The germline V gene encodes CDR1 MDHEN and CDR2 SYDVKM. V gave up 7 bases and J gave up 2 bases, with 12 bases separating them. This CDR3 is 14 amino acids long.